This T cell receptor beta chain emerged from a study of identical twins. TCRdb called the 5' RACE reads again in MiXCR, with one record for every CDR3 protein. In the table there are 500,000 to 650,000 distinct CDR3 sequences, about 7% of which are singletons. V dropped 3 bases and J dropped 0 bases, with 9 bases sitting between them. The CDR3 covers 15 residues. This clonotype has a handful of counts. The sample also formed part of further work on yellow fever vaccine responses in identical twins.

The receptor was derived from a woman aged 18-30 years in good health. The rearrangement links TRBV12-3 or TRBV12-4 to TRBJ2-1; a possible D gene is TRBD1 (5 bases). The sequenced material came from PBMCs. CDR3 amino acids: CASSFNTGSYNEQFF. As DNA, the CDR3 is TGTGCCAGCAGTTTTAACACAGGCTCCTACAATGAGCAGTTCTTC.